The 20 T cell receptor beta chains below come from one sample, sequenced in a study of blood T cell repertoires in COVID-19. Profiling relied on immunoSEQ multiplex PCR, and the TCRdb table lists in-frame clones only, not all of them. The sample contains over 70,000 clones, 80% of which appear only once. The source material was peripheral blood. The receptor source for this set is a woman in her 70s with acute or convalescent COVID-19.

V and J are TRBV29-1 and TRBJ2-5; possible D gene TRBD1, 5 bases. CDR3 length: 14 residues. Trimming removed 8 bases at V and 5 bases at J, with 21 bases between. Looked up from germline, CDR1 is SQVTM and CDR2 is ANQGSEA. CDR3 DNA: TGCAGCTTACTGGGTGGAAGGGGTCCCGAGACCCAGTACTTC. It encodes CSLLGGRGPETQYF.

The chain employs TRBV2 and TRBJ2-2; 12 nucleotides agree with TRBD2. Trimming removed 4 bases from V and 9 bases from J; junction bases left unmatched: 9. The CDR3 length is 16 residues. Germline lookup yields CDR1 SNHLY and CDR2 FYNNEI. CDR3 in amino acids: CASSATSGGPNRELFF. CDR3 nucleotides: TGTGCCAGCAGTGCGACTAGCGGGGGTCCCAACCGGGAGCTGTTTTTT.

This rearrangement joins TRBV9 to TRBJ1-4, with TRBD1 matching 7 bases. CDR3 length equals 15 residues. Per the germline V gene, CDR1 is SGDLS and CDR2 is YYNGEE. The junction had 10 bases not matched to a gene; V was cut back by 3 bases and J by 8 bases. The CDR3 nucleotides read TGTGCCAGCAGCGCGGGACAGCAAAGTGGGGAAAAACTGTTTTTT. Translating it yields CASSAGQQSGEKLFF.

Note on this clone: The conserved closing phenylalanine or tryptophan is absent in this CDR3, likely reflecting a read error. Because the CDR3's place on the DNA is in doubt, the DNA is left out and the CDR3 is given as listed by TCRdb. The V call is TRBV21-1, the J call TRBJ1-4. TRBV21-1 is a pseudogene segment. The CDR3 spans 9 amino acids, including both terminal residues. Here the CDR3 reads CASSRGFGV.

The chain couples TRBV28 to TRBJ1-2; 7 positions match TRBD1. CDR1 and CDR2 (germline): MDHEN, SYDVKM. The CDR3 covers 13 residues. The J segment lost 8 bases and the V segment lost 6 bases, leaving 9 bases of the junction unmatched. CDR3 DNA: TGTGCCAGCAGGGCTCCAGGGGGAGCGGGCTACACCTTC. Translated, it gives CASRAPGGAGYTF.

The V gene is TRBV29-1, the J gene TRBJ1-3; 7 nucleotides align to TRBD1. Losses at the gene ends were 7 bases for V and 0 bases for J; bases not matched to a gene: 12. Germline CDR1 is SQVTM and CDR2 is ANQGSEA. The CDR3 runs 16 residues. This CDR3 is CSASGGTAYSGNTIYF. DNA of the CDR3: TGCAGCGCCTCGGGAGGGACAGCCTACTCTGGAAACACCATATATTTT.

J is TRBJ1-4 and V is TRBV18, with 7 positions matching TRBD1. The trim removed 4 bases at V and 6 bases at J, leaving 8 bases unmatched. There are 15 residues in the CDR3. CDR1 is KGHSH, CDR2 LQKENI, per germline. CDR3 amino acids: CASSLLRGDDEKLFF. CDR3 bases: TGTGCCAGCTCACTACTCAGGGGGGATGATGAAAAACTGTTTTTT.

CDR3 amino acids: CASSLEGSGGSYTF. DNA for the CDR3: TGCGCCAGCAGCTTAGAGGGATCCGGTGGGAGCTACACCTTC. The chain combines TRBV5-1 with TRBJ1-2, with D unclear. V dropped 2 bases and J dropped 9 bases, with 17 bases sitting between them. The CDR3 runs to 14 residues. In germline, CDR1 is SGHRS, CDR2 YFSETQ.

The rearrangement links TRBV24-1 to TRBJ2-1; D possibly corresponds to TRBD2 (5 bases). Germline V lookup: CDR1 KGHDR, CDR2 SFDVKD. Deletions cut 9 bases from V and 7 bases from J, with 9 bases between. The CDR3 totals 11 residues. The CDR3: CATRTGNEQFF. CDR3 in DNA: TGTGCCACCCGTACGGGGAATGAGCAGTTCTTC.

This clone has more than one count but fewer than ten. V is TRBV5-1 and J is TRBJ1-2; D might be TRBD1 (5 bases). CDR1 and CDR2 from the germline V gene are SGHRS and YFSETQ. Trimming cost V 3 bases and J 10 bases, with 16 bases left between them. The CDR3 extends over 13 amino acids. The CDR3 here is CASSSGTRWDYTF. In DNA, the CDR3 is TGCGCCAGCAGCTCTGGGACTCGCTGGGACTACACCTTC.

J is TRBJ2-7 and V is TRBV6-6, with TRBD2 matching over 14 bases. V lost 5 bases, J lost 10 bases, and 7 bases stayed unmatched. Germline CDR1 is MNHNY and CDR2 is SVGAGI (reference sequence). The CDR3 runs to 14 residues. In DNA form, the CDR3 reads TGTGCCAGCAGTACTGGACTAGCGGGAGGCCAACAGTACTTC. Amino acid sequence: CASSTGLAGGQQYF.

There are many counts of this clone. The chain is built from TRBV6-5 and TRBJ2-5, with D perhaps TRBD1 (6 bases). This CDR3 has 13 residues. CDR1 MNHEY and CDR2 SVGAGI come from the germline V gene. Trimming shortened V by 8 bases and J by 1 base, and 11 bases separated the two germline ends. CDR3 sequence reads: CASGRTVQETQYF. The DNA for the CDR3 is TGTGCCAGCGGAAGGACAGTCCAAGAGACCCAGTACTTC.

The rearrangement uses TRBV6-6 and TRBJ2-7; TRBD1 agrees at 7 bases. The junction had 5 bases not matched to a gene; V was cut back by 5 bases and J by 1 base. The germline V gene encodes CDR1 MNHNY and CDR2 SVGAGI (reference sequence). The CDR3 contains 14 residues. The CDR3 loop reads CASSRQGQSYEQYF. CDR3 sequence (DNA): TGTGCCAGCAGTCGACAGGGTCAATCCTACGAGCAGTACTTC.

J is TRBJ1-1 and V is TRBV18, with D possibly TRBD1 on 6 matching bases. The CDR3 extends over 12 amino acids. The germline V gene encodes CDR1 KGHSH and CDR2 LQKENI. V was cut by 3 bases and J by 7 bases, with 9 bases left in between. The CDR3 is CASSPYRDEAFF. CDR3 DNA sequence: TGTGCCAGCTCACCCTACAGGGATGAAGCTTTCTTT.

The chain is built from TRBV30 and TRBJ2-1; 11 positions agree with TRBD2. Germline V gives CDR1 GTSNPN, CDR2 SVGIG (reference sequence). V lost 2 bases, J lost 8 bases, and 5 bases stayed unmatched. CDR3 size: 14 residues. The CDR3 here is CAWSRATSGDEQFF. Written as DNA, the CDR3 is TGTGCCTGGAGTAGGGCGACTAGCGGGGATGAGCAGTTCTTC.

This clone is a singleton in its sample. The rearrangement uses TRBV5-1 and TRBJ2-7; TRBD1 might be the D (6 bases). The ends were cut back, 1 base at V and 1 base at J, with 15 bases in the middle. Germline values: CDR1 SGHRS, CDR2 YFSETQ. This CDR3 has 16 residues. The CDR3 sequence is CASSLSAGALSYEQYF. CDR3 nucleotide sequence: TGCGCCAGCAGCTTGTCGGCAGGGGCCCTTTCCTACGAGCAGTACTTC.

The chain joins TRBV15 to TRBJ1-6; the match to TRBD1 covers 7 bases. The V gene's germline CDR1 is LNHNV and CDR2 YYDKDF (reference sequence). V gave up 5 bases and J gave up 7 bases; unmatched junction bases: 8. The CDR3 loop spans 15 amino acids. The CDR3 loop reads CATSSQGYQNSPLHF. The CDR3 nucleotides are TGTGCCACCAGCTCACAGGGGTACCAGAATTCACCCCTCCACTTT.

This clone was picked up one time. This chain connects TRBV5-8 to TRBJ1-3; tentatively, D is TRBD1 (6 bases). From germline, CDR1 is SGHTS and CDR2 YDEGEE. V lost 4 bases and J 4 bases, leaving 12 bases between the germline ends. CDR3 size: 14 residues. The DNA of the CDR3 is TGTGCCAGCAGCCGCGACAGGAGAGGAAACACCATATATTTT. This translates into CASSRDRRGNTIYF.

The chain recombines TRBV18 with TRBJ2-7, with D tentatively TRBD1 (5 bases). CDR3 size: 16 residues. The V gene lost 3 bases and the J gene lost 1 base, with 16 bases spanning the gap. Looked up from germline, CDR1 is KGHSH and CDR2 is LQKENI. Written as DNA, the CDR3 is TGTGCCAGCTCACCTCTTCAGACAGCCCGATCCTACGAGCAGTACTTC. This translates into CASSPLQTARSYEQYF.

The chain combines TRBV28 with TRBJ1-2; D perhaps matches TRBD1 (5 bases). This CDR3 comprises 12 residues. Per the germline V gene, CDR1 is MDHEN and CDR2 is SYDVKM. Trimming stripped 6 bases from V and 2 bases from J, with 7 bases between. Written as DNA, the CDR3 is TGTGCCAGCAGGACAGCGAACTATGGCTACACCTTC. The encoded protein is CASRTANYGYTF.